Listed here is a single TCR beta chain. The data derive from a study of blood T cell repertoires in COVID-19. Using immunoSEQ multiplex PCR, the repertoire was profiled, and TCRdb retains in-frame clones only, with some absent. In the table there are about 120,000 clones, about 79% of which are singletons. The germline V gene has CDR1 LGHDT and CDR2 YNNKEL (reference sequence). The CDR3 is made up of 16 amino acids. Germline trimming cut 1 base from V and 5 bases from J; bases unmatched to any gene: 10. The specimen sequenced was peripheral blood. The TCR originated in an elderly woman with active or convalescent COVID-19. The chain has TRBV3-1 (or the pseudogene TRBV3-2) and TRBJ1-2; 7 bases line up with TRBD1. The DNA of the CDR3 is TGTGCCAGCAGCCAAGGTCGGAGGGGGCCCCGATATGGCTACACCTTC. Its protein is CASSQGRRGPRYGYTF.